The 28 T cell receptor beta chains below were found in one sample sequenced in a study of shared clonotypes between healthy human individuals. Here immunoSEQ multiplex PCR was the method, and the copy in TCRdb shows in-frame clones only, minus some. The table records some 1,600,000 clones, 95% to 99% of them present only once. The sample was naive CD4+ T cells sorted from blood. Subset here: CD45RA+ positively selected. Every receptor here comes from a young man in good health.

This clone was observed a single time. This chain connects TRBV9 to TRBJ1-5; D is unclear. Germline CDR1 reads SGDLS; CDR2 reads YYNGEE. V dropped 3 bases and J dropped 3 bases, with 10 bases sitting between them. This CDR3 region has 14 residues. Here the CDR3 reads CASSEGWFNQPQHF. The DNA for the CDR3 is TGTGCCAGCAGCGAGGGATGGTTCAATCAGCCCCAGCATTTT.

The chain carries TRBV5-4 and TRBJ2-5, with 7 bases matching TRBD2. The J segment lost 4 bases and the V segment lost 0 bases, leaving 3 bases of the junction unmatched. The CDR3 totals 14 residues. Germline-derived CDR1 and CDR2 are SGHNT and YYREEE (reference sequence). The CDR3 DNA follows: TGTGCCAGCAGCTTGGTGCTAGCGGCAGAGACCCAGTACTTC. This encodes CASSLVLAAETQYF.

The chain has TRBV10-1 and TRBJ2-5, with D uncertain. V lost 0 bases and J lost 7, with 12 bases in between. CDR1 and CDR2 from the germline V gene are WNHNN and SYGVQD (reference sequence). This CDR3 is 14 amino acids long. In DNA form, the CDR3 reads TGCGCCAGCAGTGAGTCTAGGGTTTTCGGGACCCAGTACTTC. As protein: CASSESRVFGTQYF.

V gene TRBV5-6 combines with J gene TRBJ2-2; no definite D call. V was clipped by 8 bases and J by 0 bases, with 8 bases between them. The CDR3 runs 13 residues. Germline lookup yields CDR1 SGHDT and CDR2 YYEEEE. This chain's CDR3 is CASSRTNTGELFF. The CDR3 DNA reads as TGTGCCAGTAGTAGGACGAACACCGGGGAGCTGTTTTTT.

The chain joins TRBV5-4 to TRBJ2-7; D possibly corresponds to TRBD1 (7 bases). Deletions cut 1 base from V and 7 bases from J, with 12 bases between. Germline values: CDR1 SGHNT, CDR2 YYREEE (reference sequence). The CDR3 extends over 13 amino acids. The CDR3 sequence: CASSLSAGGEQYF. The CDR3 nucleotides are TGTGCCAGCAGCTTGTCGGCAGGGGGGGAGCAGTACTTC.

V is TRBV5-6 and J is TRBJ2-5; D might be TRBD1 (6 bases). Germline V gives CDR1 SGHDT, CDR2 YYEEEE. The CDR3 extends over 16 amino acids. With 0 bases removed from V and 4 bases from J, the gap between germline ends came to 16 bases. The chain's CDR3 is CASSLASYRVLETQYF. CDR3 bases: TGTGCCAGCAGCTTGGCGAGTTACAGGGTCCTAGAGACCCAGTACTTC.

This chain uses TRBV7-9 with TRBJ2-2; 13 bases line up with TRBD2. This CDR3 region has 19 residues. Trimming took 6 bases from V and 2 from J; bases not matched to a gene: 12. CDR1 is SEHNR, CDR2 FQNEAQ, per germline (reference sequence). CDR3 coding DNA: TGTGCCAGCAGTGCCCCACGAGGGACTAGCGGGACTAACACCGGGGAGCTGTTTTTT. Translation: CASSAPRGTSGTNTGELFF.

The chain uses TRBV5-1 and TRBJ2-7, with 7 bases lining up with TRBD2. This CDR3 has 16 residues. Germline assignment: CDR1 SGHRS and CDR2 YFSETQ. Trimming cost V 5 bases and J 5 bases; bases outside gene matches: 16. CDR3 DNA: TGCGCCAGCAGTTCGCGGGGAGGGGCTGTACGGGACGAGCAGTACTTC. It translates to CASSSRGGAVRDEQYF.

Details on this clone: This CDR3 is also generated by other DNA sequences in the sample. This rearrangement joins TRBV28 to TRBJ1-2; tentative D call: TRBD1 (5 bases). The CDR3 is 11 amino acids. Germline V gene data show CDR1 as MDHEN and CDR2 as SYDVKM. V was shortened by 7 bases and J by 7 bases, with 10 bases between the two germline ends. In DNA, the CDR3 is TGTGCCAGCACCGGGGGGGTTGGCTACACCTTC. Translated, it gives CASTGGVGYTF.

Turning to this clone: This CDR3 is also generated by other DNA sequences in the sample. This chain joins TRBV7-2 and TRBJ2-7, with D perhaps TRBD2 (6 bases). The CDR3 length is 13 residues. Germline CDR1 and CDR2: SGHTA and FQGNSA. V was pared by 4 bases and J by 4 bases, with 11 bases between. CDR3: CASSSGLNYEQYF. CDR3 bases: TGTGCCAGCAGCTCGGGACTGAATTACGAGCAGTACTTC.

To note about this clone: The junction differs from germline at one of its ends, possibly a read error. The chain uses TRBV18 and TRBJ1-2; 7 nucleotides agree with TRBD1. The V gene's germline CDR1 is KGHSH and CDR2 LQKENI. The CDR3 is 14 amino acids. The CDR3 DNA reads TGTGCCAGCTCACCTAAAGTCGGGACAGCCTCTTTTCCCTTC. This gives the protein CASSPKVGTASFPF.

The V call is TRBV9, the J call TRBJ2-5; D gene ambiguous. In germline, CDR1 is SGDLS, CDR2 YYNGEE. V was trimmed by 1 base and J by 1 base, leaving 5 bases between them. The CDR3 runs 13 residues. CDR3 DNA: TGTGCCAGCAGCGTACAGATCCAAGAGACCCAGTACTTC. Amino acid sequence: CASSVQIQETQYF.

J is TRBJ1-5 and V is TRBV19; 10 bases line up with TRBD1. The J segment lost 4 bases and the V segment lost 7 bases, leaving 10 bases of the junction unmatched. The CDR3 runs 16 residues. The germline gives CDR1 LNHDA, CDR2 SQIVND (reference sequence). In DNA, the CDR3 is TGTGCCAGTACTCCCCACGAGGACAGGGGGAATCAGCCCCAGCATTTT. Its protein is CASTPHEDRGNQPQHF. The full variable domain, with the rest looked up from reference TRBV19 and TRBJ1-5, is DGGITQSPKYLFRKEGQNVTLSCEQNLNHDAMYWYRQDPGQGLRLIYYSQIVNDFQKGDIAEGYSVSREKKESFPLTVTSAQKNPTAFYLCASTPHEDRGNQPQHFGDGTRLSIL.

The rearrangement uses TRBV5-1 and TRBJ1-1; the D is unclear. This CDR3 is 14 amino acids long. V was clipped by 0 bases and J by 4 bases, with 10 bases between them. CDR1 is SGHRS and CDR2 is YFSETQ in the germline V gene. The CDR3 coding sequence is TGCGCCAGCAGCTTGGACCCCTCCGGCACTGAAGCTTTCTTT. This gives the protein CASSLDPSGTEAFF.

The chain couples TRBV5-4 to TRBJ2-5, with TRBD2 matching over 7 bases. Germline loops: CDR1 SGHNT, CDR2 YYREEE (reference sequence). CDR3 length equals 17 residues. Unmatched junction bases numbered 12, after V lost 2 bases and J lost 2 bases. In nucleotides, the CDR3 is TGTGCCAGCAGCTTTGTGGGGGGGGACCGTACACAAGAGACCCAGTACTTC. Protein sequence: CASSFVGGDRTQETQYF. Together with reference TRBV5-4 and TRBJ2-5, the CDR3 gives the full variable domain: ETGVTQSPTHLIKTRGQQVTLRCSSQSGHNTVSWYQQALGQGPQFIFQYYREEENGRGNFPPRFSGLQFPNYSSELNVNALELDDSALYLCASSFVGGDRTQETQYFGPGTRLLVL.

The chain joins TRBV5-1 to TRBJ2-1, with D possibly TRBD2 on 6 matching bases. This CDR3 comprises 15 residues. Germline-derived CDR1 and CDR2 are SGHRS and YFSETQ. V lost 0 bases to trimming and J lost 4 bases, with 11 bases between them. CDR3 DNA sequence: TGCGCCAGCAGCTTGGCGGTAGCGGCTTACAATGAGCAGTTCTTC. Amino acid sequence: CASSLAVAAYNEQFF. Complete variable domain (other parts from reference TRBV5-1 and TRBJ2-1): KAGVTQTPRYLIKTRGQQVTLSCSPISGHRSVSWYQQTPGQGLQFLFEYFSETQRNKGNFPGRFSGRQFSNSRSEMNVSTLELGDSALYLCASSLAVAAYNEQFFGPGTRLTVL.

The rearrangement uses TRBV30 and TRBJ1-3; D uncertain. The CDR3 spans 15 residues. CDR1 and CDR2 (germline): GTSNPN, SVGIG (reference sequence). Trimming pared 0 bases from V and 3 bases from J, leaving 12 bases between. The CDR3 DNA is TGTGCCTGGAGTGTACACCAGACCGATGGAAACACCATATATTTT. This sequence encodes CAWSVHQTDGNTIYF.

This chain uses TRBV10-3 with TRBJ2-1; 12 nucleotides align to TRBD1. Germline V gives CDR1 ENHRY, CDR2 SYGVKD. The CDR3 length is 13 residues. J gave up 9 bases and V 6 bases, and 3 bases lay outside the gene matches. The CDR3: CAISRDRGREQFF. The CDR3 bases are TGTGCCATCAGCCGGGACAGGGGGCGTGAGCAGTTCTTC.

The chain has TRBV7-6 and TRBJ2-5; TRBD1 is a possible D gene (5 bases). CDR1 is SGHVS, CDR2 FNYEAQ, per germline. The V end was cut by 0 bases, the J end by 2 bases, with 7 bases between. The CDR3 covers 14 residues. The CDR3 protein is CASSLARQQETQYF. CDR3 in DNA: TGTGCCAGCAGCTTAGCCCGACAGCAAGAGACCCAGTACTTC.

This sequence joins TRBV7-2 and TRBJ2-7; 8 bases agree with TRBD2. After removal of 4 bases from V and 3 bases from J, the junction contained 8 bases not matched to a gene. Germline loops: CDR1 SGHTA, CDR2 FQGNSA. The CDR3 consists of 15 residues. The CDR3 nucleotides read TGTGCCAGCAGCTCCGGTGGACTAGCAGACTACGAGCAGTACTTC. Its protein product is CASSSGGLADYEQYF.

The V gene is TRBV19, the J gene TRBJ2-3, with 10 bases lining up with TRBD2. Germline trimming cut 3 bases from V and 3 bases from J; bases unmatched to any gene: 6. CDR1 and CDR2 (germline): LNHDA, SQIVND (reference sequence). The CDR3 is 16 amino acids. Here the CDR3 reads CASSISLLAGTDTQYF. The CDR3 DNA reads TGTGCCAGTAGTATCTCTTTACTAGCGGGGACAGATACGCAGTATTTT.

CDR3 bases: TGTGCCAGTAGTAGGACAGGACGAGGCACAGATACGCAGTATTTT. Translated: CASSRTGRGTDTQYF. This chain connects TRBV19 to TRBJ2-3, with 7 bases matching TRBD1. The CDR3 has 15 amino acids. Germline trimming cut 4 bases from V and 1 base from J; bases unmatched to any gene: 5. Germline CDR1 is LNHDA and CDR2 is SQIVND (reference sequence). Complete variable domain (other parts from reference TRBV19 and TRBJ2-3): DGGITQSPKYLFRKEGQNVTLSCEQNLNHDAMYWYRQDPGQGLRLIYYSQIVNDFQKGDIAEGYSVSREKKESFPLTVTSAQKNPTAFYLCASSRTGRGTDTQYFGPGTRLTVL.

With regard to this clone: Other DNA sequences from this sample encode an identical CDR3 as well. The gene calls are TRBV6-5 and TRBJ2-7, with 13 bases lining up with TRBD2. Germline V gene lookup returns CDR1 MNHEY and CDR2 SVGAGI. After removal of 6 bases from V and 1 base from J, the junction contained 3 bases not matched to a gene. This CDR3 has 15 amino acids. CDR3 nucleotide sequence: TGTGCCAGCAGCCGGACTAGCGGGAGATCCTACGAGCAGTACTTC. Protein product: CASSRTSGRSYEQYF.

The chain links TRBV2 to TRBJ2-7; 7 bases are a match to TRBD2. This CDR3 comprises 15 residues. Trimming at V came to 4 bases and at J to 3 bases, leaving 9 bases not matched to a gene. Germline lookup yields CDR1 SNHLY and CDR2 FYNNEI. The CDR3 is CASSGGTTSLYEQYF. Written as DNA, the CDR3 is TGTGCCAGCAGTGGGGGGACTACCTCCCTCTACGAGCAGTACTTC. Together with reference TRBV2 and TRBJ2-7, the CDR3 gives the full variable domain: EPEVTQTPSHQVTQMGQEVILRCVPISNHLYFYWYRQILGQKVEFLVSFYNNEISEKSEIFDDQFSVERPDGSNFTLKIRSTKLEDSAMYFCASSGGTTSLYEQYFGPGTRLTVT.

Comment on this clone: Other DNA sequences in this sample translate to the same CDR3. The gene calls are TRBV19 and TRBJ2-2; D remains unclear. Germline CDR1 and CDR2: LNHDA and SQIVND (reference sequence). CDR3 length: 13 residues. Trimming left V 2 bases short and J 5 bases short, with 6 bases between. CDR3 DNA sequence: TGTGCCAGTAGTATAAGAGGTACCGGGGAGCTGTTTTTT. Its protein product is CASSIRGTGELFF.

The chain uses TRBV5-4 and TRBJ2-1; maybe TRBD2 (6 bases). CDR1 is SGHNT and CDR2 is YYREEE in the germline V gene (reference sequence). Trimming left V 5 bases short and J 7 bases short, with 16 bases between. CDR3 length: 14 amino acids. The CDR3 is CASRIGGVINEQFF. The CDR3 DNA follows: TGTGCCAGCAGAATCGGGGGTGTTATAAATGAGCAGTTCTTC.

CDR3 residues: CASSLTGFRYGYTF. CDR3 bases: TGTGCCAGCAGTTTAACAGGGTTTAGATACGGCTACACCTTC. The gene calls are TRBV28 and TRBJ1-2, with D perhaps TRBD1 (6 bases). This CDR3 comprises 14 residues. The ends were cut back, 2 bases at V and 8 bases at J, with 15 bases in the middle. The germline V gene has CDR1 MDHEN and CDR2 SYDVKM.

This clone appeared once. The chain is built from TRBV7-2 and TRBJ1-4, with D possibly matching TRBD1 (5 bases). The germline gives CDR1 SGHTA, CDR2 FQGNSA. V shed 5 bases and J shed 8 bases, with 18 bases lying between them. The CDR3 has 15 amino acids. In nucleotides, the CDR3 is TGTGCCAGCAGCATAGGAGGGGTAATTGGAGAAAAACTGTTTTTT. It codes for CASSIGGVIGEKLFF.